This TCR beta chain appears in the sequencing data of a study of blood T cell repertoires in COVID-19. About the study: Donors in the United States, Italy and Spain gave samples during acute or convalescent COVID-19. In each case, the material was cDNA or gDNA derived from T cells, B-cell-depleted T cells, or PBMCs.

Germline assignment: CDR1 SQVTM and CDR2 ANQGSEA. This CDR3 is built from 13 residues. Trimming left V 6 bases short and J 0 bases short, with 8 bases between. Profiling relied on immunoSEQ multiplex PCR, and the TCRdb table lists in-frame clones only, not all of them. The sample consists of roughly 200,000 clones, approximately 80% of them appearing once. The rearrangement joins TRBV29-1 to TRBJ2-2, with D maybe TRBD2 (5 bases). Material for sequencing was peripheral blood. This receptor was obtained from a man aged 35-49 years with acute or convalescent COVID-19. CDR3 nucleotides: TGCAGCGTACTAGACACGAACACCGGGGAGCTGTTTTTT. It codes for CSVLDTNTGELFF.